This TCR beta chain was sequenced for a study of PD-1 blockade in classical Hodgkin lymphoma. Overall study findings and caveats: Newly diagnosed patients were reported to exhibit reduced baseline TCR diversity relative to healthy donors. Complete responders showed a baseline diversity that resembled the diversity of newly diagnosed patients.

The repertoire was sequenced with immunoSEQ multiplex PCR; TCRdb's copy has only in-frame clones and lacks some. The data hold approximately 150,000 clones, with nearly 80% observed a single time. The V segment lost 6 bases and the J segment 1 base; nucleotides outside the gene matches: 4. The CDR3 loop spans 14 amino acids. Germline loops: CDR1 LNHDA, CDR2 SQIVND (reference sequence). Each patient's relapse followed autologous stem cell transplantation, and brentuximab vedotin exposure varied. The study recorded best responses of complete response, partial response or progressive disease. A word on this clone: Its antigen is not identified.

The V and J genes are TRBV19 and TRBJ2-7, with 9 bases aligning to TRBD2. This specimen consisted of peripheral blood mononuclear cells (PBMCs), obtained before the second cycle of nivolumab. The sequence was collected from a human donor with classical Hodgkin lymphoma. Here the CDR3 reads CASSGLAGSYEQYF. For the CDR3, the DNA is TGTGCCAGTAGCGGTCTAGCGGGATCCTACGAGCAGTACTTC.